This TCR beta chain was sequenced in a study of T-cell memory formation after mild COVID-19. Germline CDR1 reads SGHTA; CDR2 reads FQGTGA. The CDR3 runs to 13 residues. Study conclusions and caveats: Pre-infection memory harbored some responding clones, suggesting cross-reactive memory joined. Clones contracting day 15 to 85 were balanced CD4/CD8; later expanders leaned CD4+.

In the case of this clonotype: Its antigen is as yet unknown. The junction shows a germline mismatch at one end, possibly a read error.

Constant-segment-primed 5'RACE gave TCR alpha and TCR beta cDNA libraries with sample barcodes and UMIs. From the 5' RACE reads, TCRdb called clonotypes with MiXCR, one entry per CDR3 protein. This table holds a few hundred thousand distinct CDR3 sequences, 7.5% to 10% found once. The sequence came from a man in his late teens or twenties who had mild COVID-19 (a few samples of this study predate the infection). Cell type and time point are not known. The sequenced material came from PBMCs or a T cell subset sorted from them (not recorded which). The V and J genes are TRBV7-3 and TRBJ2-1; D unclear. The CDR3 DNA follows: TGTGCCAGCAGCTCCACTAAGGCGACACAGCCCCACTTC. Protein sequence: CASSSTKATQPHF.